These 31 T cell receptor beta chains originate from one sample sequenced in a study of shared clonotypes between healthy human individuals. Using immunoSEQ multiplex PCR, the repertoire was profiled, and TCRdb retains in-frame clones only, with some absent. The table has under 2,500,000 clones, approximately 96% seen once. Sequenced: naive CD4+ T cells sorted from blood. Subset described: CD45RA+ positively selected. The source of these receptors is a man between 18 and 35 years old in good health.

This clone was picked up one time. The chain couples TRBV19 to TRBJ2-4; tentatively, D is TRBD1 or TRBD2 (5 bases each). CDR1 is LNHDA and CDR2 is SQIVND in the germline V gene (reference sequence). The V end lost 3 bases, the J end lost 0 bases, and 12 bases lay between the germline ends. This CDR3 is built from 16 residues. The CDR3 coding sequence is TGTGCCAGTAGTATCGGGGCTACTCTAGCCAAAAACATTCAGTACTTC. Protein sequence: CASSIGATLAKNIQYF.

The CDR3 sequence: CASSLGRTAQGGIYF. In DNA form, the CDR3 reads TGTGCCAGCAGCTTAGGCAGGACGGCCCAAGGGGGCATATATTTT. The chain recombines TRBV7-2 with TRBJ1-3; D may be TRBD1 (6 bases). This CDR3 has 15 residues. Germline V CDR1 and CDR2: SGHTA, FQGNSA. Trimming removed 1 base at V and 12 bases at J, with 19 bases between. Drawing the rest from reference TRBV7-2 and TRBJ1-3, the complete variable domain is GAGVSQSPSNKVTEKGKDVELRCDPISGHTALYWYRQSLGQGLEFLIYFQGNSAPDKSGLPSDRFSAERTGGSVSTLTIQRTQQEDSAVYLCASSLGRTAQGGIYFGEGSWLTVV.

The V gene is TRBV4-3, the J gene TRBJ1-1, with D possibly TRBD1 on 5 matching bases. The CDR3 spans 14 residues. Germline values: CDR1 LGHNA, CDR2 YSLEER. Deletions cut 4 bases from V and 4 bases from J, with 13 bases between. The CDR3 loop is CASSPGRASTEAFF. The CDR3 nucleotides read TGCGCCAGCAGCCCTGGCAGGGCCAGCACTGAAGCTTTCTTT.

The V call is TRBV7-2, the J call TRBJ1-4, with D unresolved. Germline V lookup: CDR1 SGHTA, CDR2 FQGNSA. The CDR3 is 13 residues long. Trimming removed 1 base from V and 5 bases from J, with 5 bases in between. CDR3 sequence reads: CASSLGGNEKLFF. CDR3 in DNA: TGTGCCAGCAGCTTAGGAGGGAATGAAAAACTGTTTTTT.

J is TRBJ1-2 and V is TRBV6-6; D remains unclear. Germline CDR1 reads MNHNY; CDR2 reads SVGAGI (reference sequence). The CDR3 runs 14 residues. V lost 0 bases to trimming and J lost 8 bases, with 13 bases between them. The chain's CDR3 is CASSYSLGRQGYTF. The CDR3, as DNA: TGTGCCAGCAGTTACTCCCTAGGAAGGCAAGGCTACACCTTC.

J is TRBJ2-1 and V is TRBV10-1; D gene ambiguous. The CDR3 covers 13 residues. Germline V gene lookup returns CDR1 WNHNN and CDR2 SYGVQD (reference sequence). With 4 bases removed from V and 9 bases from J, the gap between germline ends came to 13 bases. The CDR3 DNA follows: TGCGCCAGCAGTGCAAATGGGGTCACTGAGCAGTTCTTC. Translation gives CASSANGVTEQFF.

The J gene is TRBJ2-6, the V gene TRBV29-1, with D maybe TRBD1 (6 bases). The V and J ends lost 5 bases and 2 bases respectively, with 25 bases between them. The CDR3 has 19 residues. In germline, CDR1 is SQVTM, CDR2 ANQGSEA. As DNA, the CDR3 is TGCAGCGTTAGCGGTGGAGACGCAGGGGCGGGCGCTGGGGCCAACGTCCTGACTTTC. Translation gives CSVSGGDAGAGAGANVLTF.

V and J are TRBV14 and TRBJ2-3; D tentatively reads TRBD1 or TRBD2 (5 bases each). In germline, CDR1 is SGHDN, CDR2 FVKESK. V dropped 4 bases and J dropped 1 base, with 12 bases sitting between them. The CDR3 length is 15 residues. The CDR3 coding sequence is TGTGCCAGCAGCCTCGGGACGACTCGCACAGATACGCAGTATTTT. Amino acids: CASSLGTTRTDTQYF.

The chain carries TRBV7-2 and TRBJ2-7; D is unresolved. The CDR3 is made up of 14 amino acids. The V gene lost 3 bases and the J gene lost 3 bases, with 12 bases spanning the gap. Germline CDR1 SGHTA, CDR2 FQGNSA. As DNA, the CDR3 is TGTGCCAGCAGCTTCGGTGGAACGCTCTACGAGCAGTACTTC. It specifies CASSFGGTLYEQYF.

The CDR3 coding sequence is TGTGCCACAACTCAGGGGGCCGGTCAGCCCCAGCATTTT. Its translation is CATTQGAGQPQHF. V is TRBV7-2 and J is TRBJ1-5; 8 nucleotides line up with TRBD1. Germline V CDR1 and CDR2: SGHTA, FQGNSA. The CDR3 has 13 amino acids. With V trimmed by 10 bases and J by 6 bases, 8 bases remained unmatched.

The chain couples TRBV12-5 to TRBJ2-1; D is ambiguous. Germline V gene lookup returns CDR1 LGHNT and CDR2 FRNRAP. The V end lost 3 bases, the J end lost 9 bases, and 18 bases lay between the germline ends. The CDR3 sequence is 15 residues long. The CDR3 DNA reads TGTGCTAGTGGTTTCAGAATCCCTCGGGTCTGTGAGCAGTTCTTC. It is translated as CASGFRIPRVCEQFF.

CDR3 sequence: CASSRAGNYNEQFF. CDR3 DNA: TGTGCCAGCAGTAGAGCGGGAAATTACAATGAGCAGTTCTTC. The chain couples TRBV6-1 to TRBJ2-1; 7 nucleotides agree with TRBD2. This CDR3 is 14 amino acids long. In germline, CDR1 is MNHNS, CDR2 SASEGT. After removal of 5 bases from V and 4 bases from J, the junction contained 5 bases not matched to a gene.

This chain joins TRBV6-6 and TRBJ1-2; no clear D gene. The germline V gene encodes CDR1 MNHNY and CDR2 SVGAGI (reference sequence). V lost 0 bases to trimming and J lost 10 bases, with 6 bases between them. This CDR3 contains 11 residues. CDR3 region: CASSYSGFYTF. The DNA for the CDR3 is TGTGCCAGCAGTTACTCAGGCTTCTACACCTTC.

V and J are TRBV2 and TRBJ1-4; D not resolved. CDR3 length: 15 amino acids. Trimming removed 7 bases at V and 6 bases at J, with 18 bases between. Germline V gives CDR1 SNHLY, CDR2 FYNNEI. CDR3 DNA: TGTGCCAGCACCCAGAGTCCAGGAGGAGATGAAAAACTGTTTTTT. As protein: CASTQSPGGDEKLFF.

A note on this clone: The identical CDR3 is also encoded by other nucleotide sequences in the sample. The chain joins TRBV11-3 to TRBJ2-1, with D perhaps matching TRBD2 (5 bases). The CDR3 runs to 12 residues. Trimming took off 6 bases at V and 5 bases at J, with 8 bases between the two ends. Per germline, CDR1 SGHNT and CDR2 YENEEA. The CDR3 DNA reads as TGTGCCAGCAGTCGAGCGGACAATGAGCAGTTCTTC. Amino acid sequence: CASSRADNEQFF. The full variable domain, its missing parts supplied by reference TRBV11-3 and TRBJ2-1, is EAGVVQSPRYKIIEKKQPVAFWCNPISGHNTLYWYLQNLGQGPELLIRYENEEAVDDSQLPKDRFSAERLKGVDSTLKIQPAELGDSAVYLCASSRADNEQFFGPGTRLTVL.

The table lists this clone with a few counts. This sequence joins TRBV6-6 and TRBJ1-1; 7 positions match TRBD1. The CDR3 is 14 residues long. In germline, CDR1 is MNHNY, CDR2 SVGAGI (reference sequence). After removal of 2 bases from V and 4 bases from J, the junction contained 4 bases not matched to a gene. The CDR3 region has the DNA TGTGCCAGCAGTTACACCCGGACAGGCACTGAAGCTTTCTTT. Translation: CASSYTRTGTEAFF.

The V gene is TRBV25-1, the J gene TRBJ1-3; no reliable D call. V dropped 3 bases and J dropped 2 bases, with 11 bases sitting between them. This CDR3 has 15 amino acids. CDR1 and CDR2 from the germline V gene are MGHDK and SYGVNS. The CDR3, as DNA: TGTGCCAGCAGTGAGCCAGACAATACTGGAAACACCATATATTTT. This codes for CASSEPDNTGNTIYF.

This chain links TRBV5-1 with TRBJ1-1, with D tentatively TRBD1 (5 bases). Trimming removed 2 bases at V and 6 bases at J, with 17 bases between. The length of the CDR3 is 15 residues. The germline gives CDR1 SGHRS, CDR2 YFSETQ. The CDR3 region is CASSFQDSTGSEAFF. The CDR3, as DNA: TGCGCCAGCAGCTTTCAAGACAGTACGGGGTCTGAAGCTTTCTTT.

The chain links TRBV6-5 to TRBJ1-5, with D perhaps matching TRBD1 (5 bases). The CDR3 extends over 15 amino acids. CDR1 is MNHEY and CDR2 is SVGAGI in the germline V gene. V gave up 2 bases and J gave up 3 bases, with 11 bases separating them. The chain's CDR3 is CASSYQGGVNQPQHF. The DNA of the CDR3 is TGTGCCAGCAGTTACCAGGGAGGGGTCAATCAGCCCCAGCATTTT.

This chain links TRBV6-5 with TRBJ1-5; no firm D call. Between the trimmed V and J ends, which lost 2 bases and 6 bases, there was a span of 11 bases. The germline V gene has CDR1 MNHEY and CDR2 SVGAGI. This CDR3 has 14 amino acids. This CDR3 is CASSYRSASQPQHF. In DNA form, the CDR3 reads TGTGCCAGCAGTTACAGGTCGGCCTCTCAGCCCCAGCATTTT.

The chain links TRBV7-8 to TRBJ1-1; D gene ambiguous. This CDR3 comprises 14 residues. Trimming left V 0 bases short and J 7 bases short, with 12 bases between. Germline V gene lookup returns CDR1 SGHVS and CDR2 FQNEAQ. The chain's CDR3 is CASSLAGGYFEAFF. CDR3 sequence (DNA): TGTGCCAGCAGCTTAGCGGGCGGATATTTTGAAGCTTTCTTT.

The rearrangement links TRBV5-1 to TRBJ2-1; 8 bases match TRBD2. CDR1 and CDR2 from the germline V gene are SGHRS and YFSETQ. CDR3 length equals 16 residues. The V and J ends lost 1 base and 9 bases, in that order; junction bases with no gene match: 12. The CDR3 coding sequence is TGCGCCAGCAGCTTGTCGTTCGCGGGGGGTACCTCTGAGCAGTTCTTC. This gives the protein CASSLSFAGGTSEQFF.

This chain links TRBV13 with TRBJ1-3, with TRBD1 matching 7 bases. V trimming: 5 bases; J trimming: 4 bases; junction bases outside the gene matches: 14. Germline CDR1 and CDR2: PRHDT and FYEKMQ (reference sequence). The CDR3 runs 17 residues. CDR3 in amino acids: CASSVINRGTFGNTIYF. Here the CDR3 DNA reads TGTGCCAGCAGCGTAATCAACAGGGGAACGTTCGGAAACACCATATATTTT.

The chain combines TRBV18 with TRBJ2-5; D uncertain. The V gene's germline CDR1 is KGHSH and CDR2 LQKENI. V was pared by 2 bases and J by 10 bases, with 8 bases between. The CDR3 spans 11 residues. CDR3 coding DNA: TGTGCCAGCTCACCAGAAGAGGTCCAGTACTTC. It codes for CASSPEEVQYF.

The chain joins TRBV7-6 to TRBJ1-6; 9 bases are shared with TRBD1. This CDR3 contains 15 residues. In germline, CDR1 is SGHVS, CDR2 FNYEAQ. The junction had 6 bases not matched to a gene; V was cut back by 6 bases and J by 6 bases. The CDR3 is CASSPGTGTNSPLHF. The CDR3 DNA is TGTGCCAGCAGTCCCGGGACAGGGACTAATTCACCCCTCCACTTT. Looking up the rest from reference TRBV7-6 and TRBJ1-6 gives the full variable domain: GAGVSQSPRYKVTKRGQDVALRCDPISGHVSLYWYRQALGQGPEFLTYFNYEAQQDKSGLPNDRFSAERPEGSISTLTIQRTEQRDSAMYRCASSPGTGTNSPLHFGNGTRLTVT.

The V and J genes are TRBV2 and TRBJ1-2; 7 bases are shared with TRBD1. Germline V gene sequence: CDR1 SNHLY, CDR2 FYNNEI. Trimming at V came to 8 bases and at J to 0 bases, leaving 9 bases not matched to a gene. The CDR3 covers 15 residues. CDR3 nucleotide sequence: TGTGCCAGCCCTAGACAGGGAACTTCTAACTATGGCTACACCTTC. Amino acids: CASPRQGTSNYGYTF.

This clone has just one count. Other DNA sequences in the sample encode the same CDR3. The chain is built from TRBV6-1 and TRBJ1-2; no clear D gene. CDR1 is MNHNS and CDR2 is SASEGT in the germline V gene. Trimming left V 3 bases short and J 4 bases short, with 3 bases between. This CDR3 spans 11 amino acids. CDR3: CASSDSYGYTF. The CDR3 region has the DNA TGTGCCAGCAGTGACTCCTATGGCTACACCTTC.

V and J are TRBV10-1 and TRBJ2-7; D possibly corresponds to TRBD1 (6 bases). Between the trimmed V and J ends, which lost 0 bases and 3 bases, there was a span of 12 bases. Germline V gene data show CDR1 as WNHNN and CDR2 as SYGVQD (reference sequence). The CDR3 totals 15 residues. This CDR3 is CASSESNRAHYEQYF. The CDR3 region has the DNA TGCGCCAGCAGTGAGTCCAACAGGGCCCACTACGAGCAGTACTTC.

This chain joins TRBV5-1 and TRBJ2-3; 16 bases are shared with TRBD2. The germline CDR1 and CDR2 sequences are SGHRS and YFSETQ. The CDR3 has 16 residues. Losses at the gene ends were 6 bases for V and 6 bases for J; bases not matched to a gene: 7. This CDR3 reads CASTLGTSGGADTQYF. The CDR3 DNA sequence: TGCGCCAGCACCCTCGGGACTAGCGGGGGGGCGGATACGCAGTATTTT.

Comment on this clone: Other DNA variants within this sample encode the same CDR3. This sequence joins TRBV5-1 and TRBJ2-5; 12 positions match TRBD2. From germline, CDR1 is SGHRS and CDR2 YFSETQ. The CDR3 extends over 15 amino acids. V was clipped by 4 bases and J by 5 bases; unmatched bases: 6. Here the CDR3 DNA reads TGCGCCAGCAGCCCGAATACTAGCGGGAGGGAGACCCAGTACTTC. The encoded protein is CASSPNTSGRETQYF.

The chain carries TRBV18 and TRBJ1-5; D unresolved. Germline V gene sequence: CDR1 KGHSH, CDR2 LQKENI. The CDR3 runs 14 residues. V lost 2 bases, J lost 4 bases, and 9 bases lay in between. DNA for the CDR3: TGTGCCAGCTCACCAATGTCGGGGAATCAGCCCCAGCATTTT. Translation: CASSPMSGNQPQHF.